A selection of T cell receptor beta chains follows, all from one sample in a study of T-cell reconstitution after alpha-beta-depleted transplantation in children. TCRdb re-called the PCR reads through MiXCR, storing one row per CDR3 protein. The table lists some 520,000 distinct CDR3 sequences, 30% to 35% of them singletons. This specimen consisted of PBMCs from the stem cell graft donor, obtained from the stem cell graft. The source is a human donor who donated a stem cell graft to a child with aplastic anemia. Each CDR3 is given with its conserved first and last residue. A D gene is named only where the DNA matches it firmly. Some rows have no size entry. The others give once, few or many, or a class for an expanded clone.

>TRBV6-2/TRBV6-3|.|.|TRBJ2-1
CASSSPPRIYNEQFF
TGTGCCAGCAGTTCCCCCCCGCGTATCTACAATGAGCAGTTCTTC
>TRBV7-6|.|few|TRBJ2-1
CASGTSRWNEQFF
TGTGCCAGCGGAACCTCCAGGTGGAATGAGCAGTTCTTC
>TRBV18|.|.|TRBJ1-1
CASSPMKGRTEAFF
TGTGCCAGCTCACCGATGAAGGGCCGCACTGAAGCTTTCTTT
>TRBV12-3/TRBV12-4|TRBD2|.|TRBJ2-2
CASSLEVGGGVNTGELFF
TGTGCCAGCAGTTTAGAGGTGGGGGGAGGGGTGAACACCGGGGAGCTGTTTTTT
>TRBV7-2|.|few|TRBJ2-5
CASSLALSRETQYF
TGTGCCAGCAGCTTAGCGCTCTCTCGAGAGACCCAGTACTTC
>TRBV6-5|.|.|TRBJ1-1
CASSYSRPTVEAFF
TGTGCCAGCAGTTACTCGCGGCCGACGGTGGAAGCTTTCTTT
>TRBV28|TRBD1|.|TRBJ2-7
CASSGIGTGVSYEQYF
TGTGCCAGCAGTGGCATTGGGACAGGGGTTTCCTACGAGCAGTACTTC
>TRBV10-3|.|.|TRBJ2-1
CAIAANTDEQFF
TGTGCCATCGCTGCCAATACCGATGAGCAGTTCTTC
>TRBV9|.|.|TRBJ2-1
CASSVSGTNYNEQFF
TGTGCCAGCAGCGTAAGTGGGACCAACTACAATGAGCAGTTCTTC
>TRBV6-4|TRBD1|few|TRBJ1-5
CASGQGDQPQHF
TGTGCCAGTGGACAGGGAGATCAGCCCCAGCATTTT
>TRBV12-3/TRBV12-4|.|.|TRBJ2-5
CASSSPSSVETQYF
TGTGCCAGCAGTTCCCCATCTAGCGTTGAGACCCAGTACTTC
>TRBV14|.|.|TRBJ2-5
CASSQDLGWETQYF
TGTGCCAGCAGCCAAGATCTCGGGTGGGAGACCCAGTACTTC
>TRBV29-1|.|.|TRBJ1-1
CSVVGTPNTEAFF
TGCAGCGTAGTTGGGACACCGAACACTGAAGCTTTCTTT
>TRBV5-1|.|few|TRBJ1-2
CASSLSQGRGNGYTF
TGCGCCAGCAGCTTGAGCCAGGGTAGGGGGAATGGCTACACCTTC
>TRBV29-1|.|.|TRBJ2-4
CSVHTSAKNIQYF
TGCAGCGTTCATACGTCGGCCAAAAACATTCAGTACTTC
>TRBV14|.|few|TRBJ2-1
CASSGNHNEQFF
TGTGCCAGCAGCGGTAACCACAATGAGCAGTTCTTC
>TRBV6-5|.|.|TRBJ1-1
CASSYSEGNTEAFF
TGTGCCAGCAGTTACTCGGAGGGAAACACTGAAGCTTTCTTT
>TRBV5-1|.|.|TRBJ1-1
CASSPLQGLNTEAFF
TGCGCCAGCAGCCCGTTACAGGGTCTGAACACTGAAGCTTTCTTT
>TRBV6-1|.|.|TRBJ2-7
CASTINQGGYEQYF
TGTGCCAGCACCATAAACCAGGGGGGCTACGAGCAGTACTTC
>TRBV7-9|TRBD1|few|TRBJ1-3
CASSRGQGENTIYF
TGTGCCAGCAGCCGGGGACAGGGGGAAAACACCATATATTTT
>TRBV27|TRBD2|few|TRBJ2-1
CASSPPPGLAWFF
TGTGCCAGCAGCCCCCCCCCGGGACTAGCGTGGTTCTTC
>TRBV7-9|.|few|TRBJ1-1
CASSPGAQTGLEEAFF
TGTGCCAGCAGCCCCGGGGCCCAAACAGGGTTGGAGGAAGCTTTCTTT
>TRBV7-6|.|few|TRBJ1-1
CASSLARGIYTEAFF
TGTGCCAGCAGCTTAGCTCGGGGGATCTACACTGAAGCTTTCTTT
>TRBV30|TRBD1|.|TRBJ1-5
CAWAAGTGIDQPQHF
TGTGCCTGGGCGGCCGGGACAGGGATCGATCAGCCCCAGCATTTT
>TRBV24-1|TRBD1|few|TRBJ1-2
CATSEGTGGTYGYTF
TGTGCCACCAGTGAAGGGACAGGGGGCACCTATGGCTACACCTTC
>TRBV29-1|TRBD2|.|TRBJ2-7
CSVTRTSGDYEQYF
TGCAGCGTCACTAGGACTAGCGGGGACTACGAGCAGTACTTC
>TRBV5-4|.|once|TRBJ1-2
CASSRDSPRGYTF
TGTGCCAGCAGTCGAGACTCACCTCGGGGCTACACCTTC
>TRBV7-8|.|few|TRBJ2-7
CASSLEGWGNEQYF
TGTGCCAGCAGCTTAGAGGGCTGGGGGAACGAGCAGTACTTC
>TRBV14|.|.|TRBJ2-4
CASSQVDLAKNIQYF
TGTGCCAGCAGCCAAGTGGATCTAGCCAAAAACATTCAGTACTTC
>TRBV11-2|TRBD1|few|TRBJ1-4
CASSLAGTDNEKLFF
TGTGCCAGCAGCTTAGCGGGGACAGATAATGAAAAACTGTTTTTT
>TRBV12-3/TRBV12-4|.|few|TRBJ2-3
CASSPSGLSTDTQYF
TGTGCCAGCAGTCCTTCGGGACTCAGCACAGATACGCAGTATTTT
>TRBV13|TRBD2|few|TRBJ2-1
CASSYLVASGGNEQFF
TGTGCCAGCAGCTACCTGGTGGCTAGCGGAGGAAATGAGCAGTTCTTC
>TRBV6-6|.|.|TRBJ2-5
CASALETQYF
TGTGCCAGCGCGCTAGAGACCCAGTACTTC
>TRBV7-2|.|.|TRBJ2-4
CASSRITGAKNIQYF
TGTGCCAGCAGCCGAATCACAGGGGCCAAAAACATTCAGTACTTC
>TRBV6-5|TRBD1|few|TRBJ2-2
CASSSGQGTGGELFF
TGTGCCAGCAGTTCGGGACAGGGGACCGGCGGGGAGCTGTTTTTT
>TRBV20-1|.|.|TRBJ2-5
CSARGGAPQETQYF
TGCAGTGCTAGAGGGGGGGCTCCTCAAGAGACCCAGTACTTC
>TRBV7-2|TRBD2|few|TRBJ2-1
CASSRVAGGLAGEQFF
TGTGCCAGCAGCCGGGTAGCGGGAGGGTTGGCGGGTGAGCAGTTCTTC
>TRBV25-1|.|few|TRBJ2-7
CASSEGHEQYF
TGTGCCAGCAGTGAGGGTCACGAGCAGTACTTC
>TRBV6-5|.|few|TRBJ2-1
CASSYSMSGTSSYNEQFF
TGTGCCAGCAGTTACTCGATGAGCGGTACTAGCTCCTACAATGAGCAGTTCTTC
>TRBV5-1|TRBD1|.|TRBJ2-5
CASSLSRQGKEGETQYF
TGCGCCAGCAGCTTGTCCCGACAGGGCAAAGAAGGAGAGACCCAGTACTTC
>TRBV29-1|.|.|TRBJ2-1
CSVDWRSDEQFF
TGCAGCGTTGACTGGCGGAGCGATGAGCAGTTCTTC
>TRBV5-5|.|few|TRBJ2-3
CASSLYAGFTDTQYF
TGTGCCAGCAGCTTGTACGCAGGCTTCACAGATACGCAGTATTTT
>TRBV7-2|.|.|TRBJ1-2
CASSFNPGPNYGYTF
TGTGCCAGCAGCTTTAACCCAGGGCCTAACTATGGCTACACCTTC
>TRBV15|.|few|TRBJ1-1
CATSRDRLQSNTEAFF
TGTGCCACCAGCAGAGATCGATTACAGTCGAACACTGAAGCTTTCTTT
>TRBV5-6|.|.|TRBJ2-4
CASSSGAVRGGNIQYF
TGTGCCAGCAGCTCGGGAGCGGTACGAGGGGGGAACATTCAGTACTTC
>TRBV7-9|TRBD2|few|TRBJ2-1
CASRPPSAGGIEQFF
TGTGCCAGCAGGCCTCCTTCAGCGGGAGGCATTGAGCAGTTCTTC
>TRBV27|.|.|TRBJ2-7
CASTSGGREQYF
TGTGCCAGCACTTCAGGGGGGCGCGAGCAGTACTTC
>TRBV6-6|TRBD1|.|TRBJ1-4
CASSGQGGASLFF
TGTGCCAGCAGTGGACAGGGGGGAGCCTCACTGTTTTTT
>TRBV27|TRBD2|.|TRBJ2-3
CASSFLGVAGADTQYF
TGTGCCAGCAGTTTCCTCGGAGTAGCGGGAGCAGATACGCAGTATTTT
>TRBV29-1|.|.|TRBJ2-1
CSVQLGYNEQFF
TGCAGCGTCCAGTTGGGCTACAATGAGCAGTTCTTC
>TRBV9|.|.|TRBJ2-2
CASSVAGAVNTGELFF
TGTGCCAGCAGCGTAGCTGGGGCAGTGAACACCGGGGAGCTGTTTTTT